Shown below are 21 T cell receptor beta chains from a single sample sequenced in a study of radiotherapy plus CTLA-4 blockade in lung cancer. The table came from immunoSEQ multiplex PCR; TCRdb's copy has only in-frame clones and leaves some out. In the table there are roughly 62,000 clones, approximately 80% of which are singletons. The sequencing used peripheral blood, collected from a patient treated with radiotherapy plus ipilimumab. These receptors originate from a human donor with non-small cell lung cancer who had a complete response to radiotherapy plus ipilimumab.

The chain employs TRBV5-4 and TRBJ2-1; TRBD2 aligns across 14 bases. Trimming took 7 bases from V and 8 from J; bases not matched to a gene: 8. Germline V gene data show CDR1 as SGHNT and CDR2 as YYREEE (reference sequence). The CDR3 covers 15 residues. CDR3 sequence reads: CASVTSGRAQDEQFF. The CDR3 nucleotides read TGTGCCAGCGTGACTAGCGGGAGGGCCCAGGATGAGCAGTTCTTC.

This clone was picked up one time. The chain links TRBV5-1 to TRBJ2-3, with D uncertain. This CDR3 has 17 amino acids. Between the trimmed V and J ends, which lost 0 bases and 0 bases, there was a span of 14 bases. The V gene's germline CDR1 is SGHRS and CDR2 YFSETQ. In nucleotides, the CDR3 is TGCGCCAGCAGCTTGGGGTGGAGCCCCAAAAGCACAGATACGCAGTATTTT. It codes for CASSLGWSPKSTDTQYF.

The chain couples TRBV30 to TRBJ1-2; 11 bases align to TRBD1. The germline V gene has CDR1 GTSNPN and CDR2 SVGIG (reference sequence). The V gene end was trimmed by 3 bases and the J gene end by 7 bases; junction bases not matched to a gene: 10. The CDR3 contains 15 residues. CDR3 region: CAWRRTGGAQGGYTF. DNA for the CDR3: TGTGCCTGGAGGCGGACAGGGGGCGCCCAGGGTGGCTACACCTTC.

The J gene is TRBJ2-4, the V gene TRBV5-6; D might be TRBD1 (5 bases). The CDR3 loop spans 18 amino acids. In germline, CDR1 is SGHDT, CDR2 YYEEEE. Trimming shortened V by 0 bases and J by 0 bases, and 16 bases separated the two germline ends. CDR3 in DNA: TGTGCCAGCAGCTTGGGGGCGATTTGGGGCCTAGCCAAAAACATTCAGTACTTC. Encoded protein: CASSLGAIWGLAKNIQYF.

V and J are TRBV19 and TRBJ2-3; 10 nucleotides match TRBD2. V lost 9 bases and J lost 4; bases outside the gene matches: 13. Germline lookup yields CDR1 LNHDA and CDR2 SQIVND (reference sequence). This CDR3 spans 16 amino acids. The CDR3 spells CASKLVLAGVPDTQYF. The CDR3, as DNA: TGTGCCAGCAAACTCGTCCTAGCGGGGGTACCAGATACGCAGTATTTT.

The CDR3 region is CASSEAATGAYSNQPQHF. CDR3 bases: TGTGCCAGCAGTGAAGCCGCGACAGGGGCTTATAGCAATCAGCCCCAGCATTTT. The chain uses TRBV2 and TRBJ1-5; the match to TRBD1 covers 8 bases. Germline V lookup: CDR1 SNHLY, CDR2 FYNNEI. Germline trimming cut 0 bases from V and 0 bases from J; bases unmatched to any gene: 7. CDR3 length: 18 amino acids.

V is TRBV5-1 and J is TRBJ1-6; D may be TRBD1 (6 bases). Trimming took 4 bases from V and 7 from J, leaving 12 bases between them. Germline loops: CDR1 SGHRS, CDR2 YFSETQ. The CDR3 contains 14 residues. The CDR3 DNA is TGCGCCAGCAGCCAACAGGGTCAGAATTCACCCCTCCACTTT. It yields the protein CASSQQGQNSPLHF.

J is TRBJ2-5 and V is TRBV27; no definite D call. Trimming shortened V by 10 bases and J by 5 bases, and 14 bases separated the two germline ends. The length of the CDR3 is 12 residues. Looked up from germline, CDR1 is MNHEY and CDR2 is SMNVEV (reference sequence). The CDR3 DNA sequence: TGTGCCACCCGAAGTCTGAGCGAGACCCAGTACTTC. It codes for CATRSLSETQYF.

The chain is built from TRBV30 and TRBJ2-2, with D perhaps assigned TRBD1 or TRBD2 (5 bases each). Trimming took 2 bases from V and 5 from J, leaving 12 bases between them. Germline CDR1 GTSNPN, CDR2 SVGIG (reference sequence). The CDR3 length is 14 residues. The CDR3 protein is CAWSLGTGTGELFF. The DNA of the CDR3 is TGTGCCTGGAGTCTAGGGACGGGGACCGGGGAGCTGTTTTTT.

This sequence joins TRBV30 and TRBJ2-7, with D hard to call. Trimming stripped 1 base from V and 3 bases from J, with 10 bases between. The CDR3 covers 13 residues. The germline CDR1 and CDR2 sequences are GTSNPN and SVGIG (reference sequence). For the CDR3, the DNA is TGTGCCTGGAGTGCCCCCGGAATCTACGAGCAGTACTTC. Protein sequence: CAWSAPGIYEQYF.

The rearrangement links TRBV18 to TRBJ1-1; 8 bases align to TRBD1. CDR1 is KGHSH and CDR2 is LQKENI in the germline V gene. Trimming took 5 bases from V and 4 from J; bases not matched to a gene: 6. This CDR3 is 14 amino acids long. The CDR3 region has the DNA TGTGCCAGCTCATCTTACACAGGGGGCACTGAAGCTTTCTTT. This translates into CASSSYTGGTEAFF.

This clone has a handful of counts. The chain joins TRBV2 to TRBJ1-2; D uncertain. This CDR3 is built from 12 residues. Germline lookup yields CDR1 SNHLY and CDR2 FYNNEI. The germline V and J ends were trimmed by 7 bases and 8 bases, with 14 bases remaining between them. In DNA form, the CDR3 reads TGTGCCAGCATGTGGAGGGCGGGGGGCTACACCTTC. Translated: CASMWRAGGYTF.

V usage is TRBV2 and J usage is TRBJ1-1; D gene unclear. CDR3 size: 13 residues. CDR1 SNHLY and CDR2 FYNNEI come from the germline V gene. Trimming took off 5 bases at V and 3 bases at J, with 10 bases between the two ends. Here the CDR3 reads CASSLNRDTEAFF. The CDR3 coding sequence is TGTGCCAGCAGTCTAAACCGTGACACTGAAGCTTTCTTT. The full variable domain, completed using reference TRBV2 and TRBJ1-1, is EPEVTQTPSHQVTQMGQEVILRCVPISNHLYFYWYRQILGQKVEFLVSFYNNEISEKSEIFDDQFSVERPDGSNFTLKIRSTKLEDSAMYFCASSLNRDTEAFFGQGTRLTVV.

The rearrangement uses TRBV7-8 and TRBJ2-3; the match to TRBD2 covers 9 bases. Per germline, CDR1 SGHVS and CDR2 FQNEAQ. CDR3 length: 14 residues. The V segment lost 1 base and the J segment 8 bases; nucleotides outside the gene matches: 4. CDR3 nucleotide sequence: TGTGCCAGCAGCTTAGGGATGACTAGCGGTACGCAGTATTTT. Protein sequence: CASSLGMTSGTQYF. Based on the CDR3 plus reference TRBV7-8 and TRBJ2-3, the full variable domain is GAGVSQSPRYKVAKRGQDVALRCDPISGHVSLFWYQQALGQGPEFLTYFQNEAQLDKSGLPSDRFFAERPEGSVSTLKIQRTQQEDSAVYLCASSLGMTSGTQYFGPGTRLTVL.

Here the CDR3 DNA reads TGTGCCAGCACTGGACAGGGGAGCGCCTACGAGCAGTACTTC. This translates into CASTGQGSAYEQYF. The chain links TRBV2 to TRBJ2-7; 9 bases map to TRBD1. Per germline, CDR1 SNHLY and CDR2 FYNNEI. The CDR3 loop spans 14 amino acids. After removal of 7 bases from V and 2 bases from J, the junction contained 6 bases not matched to a gene. The entire variable domain, with the rest obtained from reference TRBV2 and TRBJ2-7, is as follows: EPEVTQTPSHQVTQMGQEVILRCVPISNHLYFYWYRQILGQKVEFLVSFYNNEISEKSEIFDDQFSVERPDGSNFTLKIRSTKLEDSAMYFCASTGQGSAYEQYFGPGTRLTVT.

This clone turned up a few times. The genes are TRBV29-1 and TRBJ1-1; D gene uncertain. The germline CDR1 and CDR2 sequences are SQVTM and ANQGSEA. V was clipped by 7 bases and J by 4 bases, with 10 bases between them. This CDR3 contains 11 residues. CDR3 coding DNA: TGCAGCGCAGCCGCGTCCACTGAAGCTTTCTTT. It specifies CSAAASTEAFF.

V is TRBV4-1 and J is TRBJ1-1; D remains ambiguous. The CDR3 has 16 residues. V was cut by 4 bases and J by 1 base, with 16 bases left in between. CDR1 MGHRA and CDR2 YSYEKL come from the germline V gene. In DNA form, the CDR3 reads TGCGCCAGCAGCCTACCCCACACCCGACCGAACACTGAAGCTTTCTTT. The encoded protein is CASSLPHTRPNTEAFF.

The rearrangement joins TRBV4-1 to TRBJ1-2; maybe TRBD1 (6 bases). Looked up from germline, CDR1 is MGHRA and CDR2 is YSYEKL. Trimming left V 1 base short and J 4 bases short, with 13 bases between. The CDR3 runs 15 residues. CDR3: CASSQAGTLSYGYTF. In nucleotides, the CDR3 is TGCGCCAGCAGCCAAGCCGGGACACTCAGCTATGGCTACACCTTC.

The V call is TRBV6-6, the J call TRBJ2-7; the match to TRBD1 covers 10 bases. The CDR3 runs 13 residues. Germline V gene sequence: CDR1 MNHNY, CDR2 SVGAGI (reference sequence). With 8 bases clipped from V and 1 base from J, the junction kept 2 bases outside the gene matches. In DNA, the CDR3 is TGTGCCAGCGGACAGGGGGTTTCCTACGAGCAGTACTTC. It translates to CASGQGVSYEQYF.

This chain connects TRBV6-1 to TRBJ1-2, with D perhaps matching TRBD1 (5 bases). This CDR3 has 13 amino acids. Germline V CDR1 and CDR2: MNHNS, SASEGT. Trimming cost V 3 bases and J 8 bases, with 13 bases left between them. CDR3 sequence (DNA): TGTGCCAGCAGTGACGGGCAGGGAGGGGGCTACACCTTC. Translated: CASSDGQGGGYTF.

The chain links TRBV10-3 to TRBJ2-5; D uncertain. This CDR3 spans 14 amino acids. V shed 0 bases and J shed 4 bases, with 9 bases lying between them. The germline CDR1 and CDR2 sequences are ENHRY and SYGVKD. The CDR3: CAISESTQPETQYF. The CDR3 nucleotides are TGTGCCATCAGTGAGTCCACCCAGCCAGAGACCCAGTACTTC.